The sequence of this T cell receptor (beta chain) was determined in a study of shared clonotypes between healthy human individuals (dated by TCRdb to 2018 to 2020). General notes on the study: A few men and two women, aged 18 to 49 years, made up the cohort. Between about 0.8 and 8.9 billion PBMCs per donor were obtained by leukapheresis. The study deeply sequenced blood TCR repertoires of roughly five healthy adults to estimate repertoire size and the extent of clonotype sharing between individuals. For each donor, CD4 naive and CD4 memory were each run on three plates, CD8 naive on two plates, and CD8 memory on one plate. To increase sequencing depth and limit assay-specific biases, TCR repertoire library preparation and sequencing were carried out by different laboratories using diverse techniques. The paper as a whole reports these results and caveats: Based on pairwise subsampling, the degree of clonotype sharing among donors was expected to be affected by sequencing depth. Higher generation probabilities were observed for clonotypes shared by all four sorted-subset donors than for non-shared clonotypes. Only blood was sampled, and tissue TCR repertoires likely differ from those in blood. Across a few donors, approximately 4.9% of naive CD4, 3% to 4% of naive CD8, under 2.5% of memory CD4, and under 0.45% of memory CD8 clonotypes were shared. Because the study included only a small number of donors, the genetic and exposure-history diversity represented was limited. Naive subsets generally had larger estimated clonotype richness than memory subsets. Incomplete sequencing was indicated by rarefaction of sorted-subset datasets, despite the large sequencing depth.

CD8 naive samples were CD45RO-negative cells positively selected for CCR7, giving a CD45RA+CCR7+ population that excluded TemRA cells. The donors were healthy, HIV-negative adults who had no recently reported acute infections or vaccinations. All donors were Caucasian adults living in Nashville, Tennessee, USA. Blood was collected by leukapheresis, and PBMCs were isolated by Ficoll-Histopaque density gradient centrifugation and then cryopreserved in liquid nitrogen vapor phase. Analytical flow cytometry was used to check the purity and quantity of every magnetically sorted T cell population. Each sorted fraction had its genomic DNA isolated and then quantified by UV absorbance on a Nanodrop 2000c. Using the deep immunoSEQ assay, multiplex PCR amplified TCR CDR3 regions from genomic DNA. Extracted genomic DNA from each cell subset was spread evenly across all wells of several immunoSEQ 96-well plates, with each plate serving as a replicate. For sorted subsets, approximately 0.2 ug of genomic DNA, equivalent to around 29,000 T cell genomes, went into each replicate PCR. The purified libraries were quantified using a Qubit 3.0 fluorometer, sized with a Bioanalyzer 2100, and then quantified again using the KAPA Library Quantification kit. Every immunoSEQ 96-well plate was sequenced on a separate single-read 150-cycle Illumina NextSeq 550 flow cell. Processing in the source paper ran as follows. Because only junctional sequences without quality scores were contained in the immunoSEQ output, filtering matching that applied to full-length reads could not be performed. Sequences were annotated with PyIR, a Python wrapper for IgBLAST v1.9, using IMGT germline references to assign V/J genes and CDR3. Any read was removed if the V/J assignment was weak (E-value above 1e-6), the CDR3 was missing, or the read contained stop codons, out-of-frame junctions, or ambiguous translated residues. V3J clonotypes were defined as sequences sharing an identical inferred V gene, J gene, and CDR3 amino acid sequence. Percentage overlap between repertoires was computed as shared unique clonotypes divided by the size of the smaller repertoire. Richness of each repertoire was evaluated using RTK rarefaction, the Chao1 estimator, and Recon v2.1 estimates of unobserved clonotypes. For all TCRbeta clonotypes obtained by the gDNA method from a handful of donors, generation probabilities were computed with OLGA. In TCRdb, the immuneACCESS table is reduced to in-frame sequences with V and J assigned. These tables do not hold every clone; where another copy was compared, an unresolved V gene accounts for under half, and the others remain unexplained. The DNA gave D and trimming, while V, J and clone size come from that table. The table for this sample lists about 2.2 million clones; 90% to 95% of them were counted only once. The ten largest clones take up around 1.7% of the sample.

The germline ends are 10 bases apart after V is trimmed by 4 bases and J by 0 bases. The CDR3 runs 14 amino acids, cysteine and phenylalanine included. The retained sequence is limited to the CDR3, 42 bases, with the frame set at the first base. CDR1 and CDR2 were assigned from the germline V gene as KGHSH and LQKENI. About this clone: Its antigen has not been determined. It has no much larger one-base neighbor in the sample; base qualities were not kept.

The chain employs TRBV18 and TRBJ2-7; TRBD2 could be the D gene, as 5 bases match. The source material was naive CD8+ T cells from PBMCs. In light of the paper, this sample's cell subset or site label describes: CD45RA+CCR7+. This receptor was identified in a man younger than 35 in good health. Some clones in this sample may be carry-over from other donors' samples. The DNA sequence follows: TGTGCCAGCTCACTCAGGACTGACTCCTACGAGCAGTACTTC. It encodes CASSLRTDSYEQYF.